This T cell receptor beta chain was recorded in a study of blood T cell repertoires in COVID-19. About the research overall: T cells, B-cell-depleted T cells, or PBMCs provided the cDNA or gDNA that served as material.

The authors' processing: Reference gene primer amplification gave estimated nucleated cell counts. The assay was immunoSEQ multiplex PCR, and TCRdb's table has in-frame clones only and misses some. V and J calls and clone size are copied from that table; D and trimming were computed from the DNA. The table has tens of thousands of clones, nearly 90% seen once. The germline gives CDR1 KGHSH, CDR2 LQKENI. CDR3 length: 14 residues. V lost 6 bases and J lost 4, with 13 bases in between. The TCR originated in a man aged 45-65 years with active COVID-19. Input material: peripheral blood. V usage is TRBV18 and J usage is TRBJ1-5; D gene ambiguous. CDR3 in amino acids: CASSPTGVNQPQHF. The CDR3, as DNA: TGTGCCAGCTCCCCTACCGGGGTTAATCAGCCCCAGCATTTT.